A selection of T cell receptor beta chains follows, all from one sample in a study of cytomegalovirus exposure and HLA in healthy donors. Some clones are missing from TCRdb's copy, which holds only in-frame ones; the method was immunoSEQ multiplex PCR. The data show under 200,000 clones, about four fifths seen once. Sequenced material: PBMCs. All receptors come from a woman aged 45-59 years in good health and CMV-seronegative. Each CDR3 is given without its conserved first and last residue. Each record gives: J gene, V gene, CDR3 protein.

j_gene: TRBJ2-7; v_gene: TRBV6-1; CDR3aa: ASKGQASYEQY
j_gene: TRBJ2-7; v_gene: TRBV27; CDR3aa: ASSSRPGFYYEQY
j_gene: TRBJ2-2; v_gene: TRBV19; CDR3aa: ASSTRGSGMPNTGELF
j_gene: -; v_gene: TRBV28; CDR3aa: ASSLTAGLYEQY
j_gene: TRBJ2-1; v_gene: TRBV28; CDR3aa: ASSFVSEQF
j_gene: TRBJ1-4; v_gene: TRBV18; CDR3aa: ASSPPIGWNEKLF
j_gene: TRBJ2-5; v_gene: TRBV7-3; CDR3aa: ASSLNPGTETQY
j_gene: TRBJ1-1; v_gene: TRBV19; CDR3aa: ASSTAGANTEAF
j_gene: TRBJ1-3; v_gene: TRBV21-1; CDR3aa: ASSKASGNRSGNTIY
j_gene: TRBJ1-6; v_gene: TRBV5-8; CDR3aa: ASSFRKSPLH
j_gene: TRBJ1-5; v_gene: TRBV27; CDR3aa: ASSFSAPGGQPQH
j_gene: TRBJ2-3; v_gene: TRBV15; CDR3aa: ATKSVQGESQY
j_gene: TRBJ2-3; v_gene: TRBV7-2; CDR3aa: ASSLSGRALDTQY
j_gene: TRBJ2-5; v_gene: TRBV2; CDR3aa: ASSYSQRETQY
j_gene: TRBJ1-1; v_gene: TRBV6-5; CDR3aa: ASSYIAGNTEAF
j_gene: TRBJ2-1; v_gene: TRBV7-3; CDR3aa: ASSDSGIGSEQF
j_gene: TRBJ2-3; v_gene: TRBV7-2; CDR3aa: ASSSRASDTQY
j_gene: -; v_gene: TRBV6-6; CDR3aa: ASSPSYEQY
j_gene: TRBJ1-1; v_gene: TRBV7-2; CDR3aa: ASLRPSGRAEAF
j_gene: TRBJ1-3; v_gene: TRBV11-2; CDR3aa: ASSLVFSRRPNSGNTIY
j_gene: TRBJ2-7; v_gene: TRBV29-1; CDR3aa: SVGDFRWRSYEQY
j_gene: TRBJ2-5; v_gene: TRBV15; CDR3aa: ATSSVQETQY
j_gene: TRBJ1-2; v_gene: TRBV5-6; CDR3aa: ASSVRDRGRLLGYT
j_gene: TRBJ2-2; v_gene: TRBV5-1; CDR3aa: ASSLVQTNTGELF
j_gene: TRBJ2-1; v_gene: TRBV19; CDR3aa: ASSIAGGDEQF
j_gene: TRBJ1-5; v_gene: TRBV6-5; CDR3aa: ASREGTAAHQPQH
j_gene: TRBJ2-5; v_gene: TRBV9; CDR3aa: ASSVNAPQGLGETQY
j_gene: TRBJ2-5; v_gene: TRBV4-1; CDR3aa: ASSRRGLDETQY
j_gene: TRBJ2-1; v_gene: TRBV2; CDR3aa: ASSKPRIGTSGGDEQF
j_gene: TRBJ1-5; v_gene: TRBV7-9; CDR3aa: ASSPGQGGGLQH
j_gene: TRBJ1-1; v_gene: TRBV6-1; CDR3aa: ASRMTGNTEAF
j_gene: TRBJ2-4; v_gene: TRBV25-1; CDR3aa: ASSDPNLGTNQY
j_gene: TRBJ2-7; v_gene: TRBV10-2; CDR3aa: ASRQGALYEQY
j_gene: TRBJ2-3; v_gene: TRBV5-1; CDR3aa: ASSPGGRTDTQY
j_gene: TRBJ2-2; v_gene: TRBV30; CDR3aa: AWSVLGTSAAGELF
j_gene: TRBJ2-4; v_gene: TRBV4-3; CDR3aa: ASSLQMSLAGGGAKNIQY
j_gene: TRBJ1-2; v_gene: TRBV7-2; CDR3aa: ASSSRQNYGYT
j_gene: TRBJ2-5; v_gene: TRBV2; CDR3aa: ASSATSGTFQETQY
j_gene: TRBJ2-7; v_gene: TRBV4-1; CDR3aa: ASSQGSRETYEQY
j_gene: TRBJ1-4; v_gene: TRBV5-4; CDR3aa: ASSQRTGTGGEKLF
j_gene: TRBJ1-5; v_gene: TRBV2; CDR3aa: ASRRTVGAGNQPQH
j_gene: TRBJ1-2; v_gene: TRBV7-8; CDR3aa: ASRTGGGYT